The 23 T cell receptor beta chains given below trace back to one sample, sequenced in a study of blood T cell repertoires in COVID-19. TCRdb's copy holds only in-frame clones and misses some; the assay was immunoSEQ multiplex PCR. This sample has about 170,000 clones; around four fifths occur once, and the top ten carry roughly 2%. Material for sequencing was peripheral blood. These receptors all come from a woman aged 80 or older with acute or convalescent COVID-19.

The chain links TRBV7-8 to TRBJ2-7, with D uncertain. CDR3 length: 16 amino acids. Germline CDR1 is SGHVS and CDR2 is FQNEAQ. With 5 bases removed from V and 0 bases from J, the gap between germline ends came to 17 bases. The CDR3 spells CASSQSLLGSSYEQYF. The CDR3 region has the DNA TGTGCCAGCAGCCAATCCCTGCTAGGCAGCTCCTACGAGCAGTACTTC.

This clone is termed medium-sized. The V gene is TRBV11-2, the J gene TRBJ2-5; 9 bases align to TRBD2. Germline CDR1 and CDR2: SGHAT and FQNNGV. This CDR3 comprises 15 residues. The ends lost 4 bases at V and 5 bases at J; junction bases unmatched: 8. The CDR3, as DNA: TGTGCCAGCAGCTCCCCGCGGGGGGGCAGTGAGACCCAGTACTTC. Translation gives CASSSPRGGSETQYF.

The count of this clone is one. CDR3 sequence reads: CASSGLAGGSSYNEQFF. CDR3 nucleotide sequence: TGTGCCAGCAGTGGACTAGCGGGGGGGAGCTCCTACAATGAGCAGTTCTTC. J is TRBJ2-1 and V is TRBV6-1; 14 nucleotides line up with TRBD2. CDR1 MNHNS and CDR2 SASEGT come from the germline V gene. V gave up 4 bases and J gave up 0 bases; unmatched junction bases: 2. The CDR3 consists of 17 residues.

This chain joins TRBV2 and TRBJ1-4, with TRBD1 matching over 7 bases. V lost 8 bases to trimming and J lost 7 bases; unmatched junction nucleotides: 7. The CDR3 contains 13 residues. Germline lookup yields CDR1 SNHLY and CDR2 FYNNEI. The CDR3 loop reads CASVDRAPEKLFF. The CDR3 DNA sequence: TGTGCCAGCGTCGACAGGGCTCCTGAAAAACTGTTTTTT. Looking up the rest from reference TRBV2 and TRBJ1-4 gives the full variable domain: EPEVTQTPSHQVTQMGQEVILRCVPISNHLYFYWYRQILGQKVEFLVSFYNNEISEKSEIFDDQFSVERPDGSNFTLKIRSTKLEDSAMYFCASVDRAPEKLFFGSGTQLSVL.

V and J are TRBV2 and TRBJ2-1, with D possibly matching TRBD1 (5 bases). Germline CDR1 is SNHLY and CDR2 is FYNNEI. CDR3 length: 13 residues. Between the trimmed V and J ends, which lost 4 bases and 9 bases, there was a span of 13 bases. CDR3 coding DNA: TGTGCCAGCAGTGGTCAGGGCAGTAGTGAGCAGTTCTTC. Amino acids: CASSGQGSSEQFF.

This chain joins TRBV2 and TRBJ1-2, with a possible D match to TRBD1 (6 bases). The V end lost 4 bases, the J end lost 4 bases, and 10 bases lay between the germline ends. The CDR3 contains 13 residues. Germline V gene sequence: CDR1 SNHLY, CDR2 FYNNEI. The CDR3 protein is CASSVRGIYGYTF. The CDR3 region has the DNA TGTGCCAGCAGTGTCAGGGGTATCTATGGCTACACCTTC.

This clone was found once. The rearrangement joins TRBV5-1 to TRBJ2-1; 11 bases map to TRBD2. V lost 0 bases, J lost 7 bases, and 3 bases stayed unmatched. The CDR3 length is 15 residues. CDR1 is SGHRS, CDR2 YFSETQ, per germline. The CDR3 DNA is TGCGCCAGCAGCTTGGATAGCGGGAGGGTTAATGAGCAGTTCTTC. Protein product: CASSLDSGRVNEQFF. The full variable domain, its missing parts supplied by reference TRBV5-1 and TRBJ2-1, is KAGVTQTPRYLIKTRGQQVTLSCSPISGHRSVSWYQQTPGQGLQFLFEYFSETQRNKGNFPGRFSGRQFSNSRSEMNVSTLELGDSALYLCASSLDSGRVNEQFFGPGTRLTVL.

The V gene is TRBV27, the J gene TRBJ2-7, with D perhaps matching TRBD1 (5 bases). Germline CDR1 reads MNHEY; CDR2 reads SMNVEV (reference sequence). The V end was cut by 6 bases, the J end by 4 bases, with 13 bases between. There are 13 residues in the CDR3. CDR3 region: CASSRLGEYEQYF. The CDR3 nucleotides are TGTGCCAGCAGCCGATTAGGGGAATACGAGCAGTACTTC.

This CDR3 is CASSRGQETQYF. CDR3 nucleotides: TGTGCCAGCAGCCGGGGACAAGAGACCCAGTACTTC. The rearrangement uses TRBV2 and TRBJ2-5; D possibly corresponds to TRBD2 (5 bases). Germline CDR1 SNHLY, CDR2 FYNNEI. V gave up 6 bases and J gave up 2 bases, with 7 bases separating them. This CDR3 has 12 residues.

V gene TRBV30 combines with J gene TRBJ1-6; 9 bases agree with TRBD1. Germline CDR1 GTSNPN, CDR2 SVGIG (reference sequence). The CDR3 is made up of 15 amino acids. The V gene end was trimmed by 2 bases and the J gene end by 5 bases; junction bases not matched to a gene: 4. Here the CDR3 reads CAWSPGTGNNSPLHF. The CDR3 region has the DNA TGTGCCTGGAGTCCCGGGACAGGGAATAATTCACCCCTCCACTTT.

The J gene is TRBJ2-7, the V gene TRBV3-1 (or the pseudogene TRBV3-2), with 7 bases identical to TRBD2. CDR3 length: 16 residues. The V segment lost 0 bases and the J segment 0 bases; nucleotides outside the gene matches: 5. Germline-derived CDR1 and CDR2 are LGHDT and YNNKEL (reference sequence). The DNA for the CDR3 is TGTGCCAGCAGCCAAGACTCTCGCGGGAGCTCCTACGAGCAGTACTTC. It specifies CASSQDSRGSSYEQYF.

A few counts support this clone. J is TRBJ2-3 and V is TRBV9; 7 nucleotides align to TRBD2. The J segment lost 7 bases and the V segment lost 4 bases, leaving 15 bases of the junction unmatched. Germline CDR1 and CDR2: SGDLS and YYNGEE. The CDR3 spans 16 residues. CDR3 sequence: CASSPAGGSGSNTQYF. CDR3 DNA: TGTGCCAGCAGCCCGGCCGGCGGGAGTGGGTCAAATACGCAGTATTTT.

The V and J genes are TRBV7-2 and TRBJ1-2, with TRBD1 matching over 8 bases. Germline CDR1 reads SGHTA; CDR2 reads FQGNSA. This CDR3 comprises 16 residues. Trimming took 2 bases from V and 2 from J; bases not matched to a gene: 7. CDR3 sequence (DNA): TGTGCCAGCAGCTTACATGGACAGGGAGAAAACTATGGCTACACCTTC. Protein: CASSLHGQGENYGYTF.

This clone was recorded only once. The chain joins TRBV7-9 to TRBJ1-1; the match to TRBD1 covers 7 bases. CDR1 and CDR2 (germline): SEHNR, FQNEAQ (reference sequence). This CDR3 contains 15 residues. V lost 5 bases, J lost 2 bases, and 8 bases stayed unmatched. The DNA for the CDR3 is TGTGCCAGCAGCCCCAGGGGGTCGGAAAACACTGAAGCTTTCTTT. Encoded protein: CASSPRGSENTEAFF.

V is TRBV2 and J is TRBJ1-1, with 8 bases aligning to TRBD1. There are 15 residues in the CDR3. CDR1 is SNHLY and CDR2 is FYNNEI in the germline V gene. Trimming removed 5 bases from V and 4 bases from J; junction bases left unmatched: 9. The CDR3, as DNA: TGTGCCAGCAGTTCCCTGGACAGGGAGGCCACTGAAGCTTTCTTT. Translating it yields CASSSLDREATEAFF.

This sequence joins TRBV5-1 and TRBJ2-4, with a tentative D call TRBD2 (6 bases). Germline CDR1 reads SGHRS; CDR2 reads YFSETQ. V shed 4 bases and J shed 0 bases, with 8 bases lying between them. The CDR3 runs 14 residues. CDR3: CASSPGLAKNIQYF. For the CDR3, the DNA is TGCGCCAGCAGCCCGGGACTAGCCAAAAACATTCAGTACTTC. The full variable domain, rest sourced from reference TRBV5-1 and TRBJ2-4, is KAGVTQTPRYLIKTRGQQVTLSCSPISGHRSVSWYQQTPGQGLQFLFEYFSETQRNKGNFPGRFSGRQFSNSRSEMNVSTLELGDSALYLCASSPGLAKNIQYFGAGTRLSVL.

The chain combines TRBV12-3 or TRBV12-4 with TRBJ2-3; possible D gene TRBD1, 6 bases. The V end was cut by 6 bases, the J end by 3 bases, with 10 bases between. The CDR3 has 13 residues. The CDR3 reads CASRPTGTDTQYF. CDR3 sequence (DNA): TGTGCCAGCAGACCAACAGGGACAGATACGCAGTATTTT.

The genes are TRBV30 and TRBJ1-1; D remains ambiguous. The CDR3 covers 11 residues. V gave up 4 bases and J gave up 1 base, with 4 bases separating them. Per germline, CDR1 GTSNPN and CDR2 SVGIG (reference sequence). Here the CDR3 reads CAWTRNTEAFF. The CDR3 DNA reads as TGTGCCTGGACCAGGAACACTGAAGCTTTCTTT.

This chain uses TRBV19 with TRBJ2-7, with D maybe TRBD1 (6 bases). The CDR3 totals 14 residues. V gave up 6 bases and J gave up 3 bases, with 15 bases separating them. Germline assignment: CDR1 LNHDA and CDR2 SQIVND (reference sequence). CDR3 sequence reads: CASSLRDNFYEQYF. In nucleotides, the CDR3 is TGTGCCAGTAGCCTCCGGGACAACTTCTACGAGCAGTACTTC.

This chain links TRBV5-4 with TRBJ2-7; 8 bases are a match to TRBD1. The junction had 13 bases not matched to a gene; V was cut back by 0 bases and J by 5 bases. The CDR3 sequence is 17 residues long. Germline CDR1 is SGHNT and CDR2 is YYREEE (reference sequence). The CDR3 protein is CASSLDPTGGLVNEQYF. The CDR3 DNA is TGTGCCAGCAGCTTGGACCCAACAGGGGGGCTCGTAAACGAGCAGTACTTC.

The V call is TRBV7-2, the J call TRBJ2-7; tentative D call: TRBD1 (5 bases). Germline V gene lookup returns CDR1 SGHTA and CDR2 FQGNSA. This CDR3 contains 15 residues. V was cut by 5 bases and J by 6 bases, with 20 bases left in between. CDR3 in DNA: TGTGCCAGCAGCCAAAGCCGGGTCAGGGTCGGCGAGCAGTACTTC. It yields the protein CASSQSRVRVGEQYF. The full variable domain, rest sourced from reference TRBV7-2 and TRBJ2-7, is GAGVSQSPSNKVTEKGKDVELRCDPISGHTALYWYRQSLGQGLEFLIYFQGNSAPDKSGLPSDRFSAERTGGSVSTLTIQRTQQEDSAVYLCASSQSRVRVGEQYFGPGTRLTVT.

This clone showed up just once. This chain joins TRBV27 and TRBJ2-2, with 10 positions matching TRBD2. CDR1 is MNHEY and CDR2 is SMNVEV in the germline V gene (reference sequence). This CDR3 comprises 19 residues. V lost 4 bases, J lost 4 bases, and 15 bases stayed unmatched. In nucleotides, the CDR3 is TGTGCCAGCAGTTCACTAGCGGGGCGACCGAACGCGGTCACCGGGGAGCTGTTTTTT. This gives the protein CASSSLAGRPNAVTGELFF.

The chain uses TRBV5-1 and TRBJ1-6, with D possibly matching TRBD1 (5 bases). The V gene's germline CDR1 is SGHRS and CDR2 YFSETQ. This CDR3 has 14 residues. Trimming took off 0 bases at V and 6 bases at J, with 7 bases between the two ends. CDR3 in amino acids: CASSLGQRNSPLHF. For the CDR3, the DNA is TGCGCCAGCAGCTTGGGACAGCGTAATTCACCCCTCCACTTT.